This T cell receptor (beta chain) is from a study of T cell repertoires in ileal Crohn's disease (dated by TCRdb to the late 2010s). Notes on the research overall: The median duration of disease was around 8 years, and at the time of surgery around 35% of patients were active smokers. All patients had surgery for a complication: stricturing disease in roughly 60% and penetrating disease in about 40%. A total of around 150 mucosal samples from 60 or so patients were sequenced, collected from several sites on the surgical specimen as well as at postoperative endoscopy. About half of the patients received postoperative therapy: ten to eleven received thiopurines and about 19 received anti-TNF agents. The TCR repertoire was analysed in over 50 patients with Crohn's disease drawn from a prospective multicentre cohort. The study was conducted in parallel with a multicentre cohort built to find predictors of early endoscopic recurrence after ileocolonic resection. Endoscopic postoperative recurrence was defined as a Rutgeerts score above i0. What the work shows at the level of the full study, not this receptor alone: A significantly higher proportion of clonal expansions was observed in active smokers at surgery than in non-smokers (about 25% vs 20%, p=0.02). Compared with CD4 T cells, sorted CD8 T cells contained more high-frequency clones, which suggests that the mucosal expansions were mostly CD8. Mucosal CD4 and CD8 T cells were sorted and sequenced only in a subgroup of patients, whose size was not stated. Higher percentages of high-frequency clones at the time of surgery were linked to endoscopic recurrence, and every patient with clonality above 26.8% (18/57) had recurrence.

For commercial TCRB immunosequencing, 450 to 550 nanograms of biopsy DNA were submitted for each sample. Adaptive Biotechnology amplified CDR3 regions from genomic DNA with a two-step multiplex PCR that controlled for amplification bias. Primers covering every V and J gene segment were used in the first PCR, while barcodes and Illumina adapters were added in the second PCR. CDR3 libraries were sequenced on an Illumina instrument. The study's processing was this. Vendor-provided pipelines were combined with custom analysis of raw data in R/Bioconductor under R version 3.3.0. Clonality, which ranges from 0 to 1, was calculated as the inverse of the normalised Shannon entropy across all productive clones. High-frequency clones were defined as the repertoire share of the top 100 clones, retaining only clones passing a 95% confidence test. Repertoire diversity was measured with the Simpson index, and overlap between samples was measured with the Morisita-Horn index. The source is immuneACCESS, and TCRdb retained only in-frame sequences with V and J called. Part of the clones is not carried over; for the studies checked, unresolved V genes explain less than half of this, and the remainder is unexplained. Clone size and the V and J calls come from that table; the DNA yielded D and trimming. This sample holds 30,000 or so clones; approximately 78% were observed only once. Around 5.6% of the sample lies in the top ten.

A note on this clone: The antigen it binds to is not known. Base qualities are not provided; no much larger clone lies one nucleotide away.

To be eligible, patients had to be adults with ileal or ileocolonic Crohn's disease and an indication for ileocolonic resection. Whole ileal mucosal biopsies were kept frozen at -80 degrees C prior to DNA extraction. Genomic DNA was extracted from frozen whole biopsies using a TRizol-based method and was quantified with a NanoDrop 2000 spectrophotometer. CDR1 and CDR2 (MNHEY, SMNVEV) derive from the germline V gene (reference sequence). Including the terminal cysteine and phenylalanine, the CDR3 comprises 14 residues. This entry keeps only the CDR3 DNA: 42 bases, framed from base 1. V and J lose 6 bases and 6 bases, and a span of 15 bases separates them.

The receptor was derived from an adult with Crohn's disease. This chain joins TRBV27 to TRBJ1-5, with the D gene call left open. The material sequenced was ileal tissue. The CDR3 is CASRGLNWGQPQHF. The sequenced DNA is TGTGCCAGCAGAGGACTTAACTGGGGTCAGCCCCAGCATTTT.